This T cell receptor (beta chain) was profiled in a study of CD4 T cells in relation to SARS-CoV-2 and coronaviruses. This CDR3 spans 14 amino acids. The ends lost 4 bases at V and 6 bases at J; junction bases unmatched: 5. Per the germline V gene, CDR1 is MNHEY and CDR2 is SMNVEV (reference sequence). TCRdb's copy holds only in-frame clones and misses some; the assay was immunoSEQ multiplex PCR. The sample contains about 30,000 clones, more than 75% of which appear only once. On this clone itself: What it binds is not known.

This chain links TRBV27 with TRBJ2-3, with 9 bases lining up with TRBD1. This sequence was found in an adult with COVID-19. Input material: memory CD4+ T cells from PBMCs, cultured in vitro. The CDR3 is CASSSGQGWDTQYF. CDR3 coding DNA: TGTGCCAGCAGTTCGGGACAGGGATGGGATACGCAGTATTTT.